The 3 T cell receptor beta chains below all came from one sample that was sequenced in a study of Ad26.COV2.S vaccination and SARS-CoV-2 variants. Sample treatment: over 15 received Ad26.COV2.S at low or high dose, single or two shots; 5 received placebo; per-sample allocation not given. Samples were taken on day 63 after the first vaccine or placebo injection. Libraries were prepared by immunoSEQ multiplex PCR; TCRdb keeps only in-frame clonotypes and omits some of them. The sample yields fewer than 400,000 clones, 85% to 90% seen once. The specimen was peripheral blood, collected in a trial of Ad26.COV2.S vaccine versus placebo. The receptors come from a person aged 18-60 years who received the Ad26.COV2.S COVID-19 vaccine or a placebo.

The chain employs TRBV4-1 and TRBJ2-6; 8 nucleotides align to TRBD1. The CDR3 covers 21 residues. The V segment lost 6 bases and the J segment 1 base; nucleotides outside the gene matches: 20. Germline lookup yields CDR1 MGHRA and CDR2 YSYEKL. The CDR3 DNA sequence: TGCGCCAGCAGTCCCGAGGGGCCCTCCAGGGGGCTTCTTTCTGGGGCCAACGTCCTGACTTTC. Protein sequence: CASSPEGPSRGLLSGANVLTF.

V is TRBV5-1 and J is TRBJ2-7, with 8 bases aligning to TRBD1. This CDR3 spans 16 amino acids. With V trimmed by 3 bases and J by 4 bases, 12 bases remained unmatched. Germline values: CDR1 SGHRS, CDR2 YFSETQ. The chain's CDR3 is CASSSHWTGTLYEQYF. As DNA, the CDR3 is TGCGCCAGCAGCTCGCATTGGACAGGGACCCTATACGAGCAGTACTTC.

The V call is TRBV4-3, the J call TRBJ1-4, with D perhaps TRBD1 (5 bases). V was trimmed by 4 bases and J by 7 bases, leaving 19 bases between them. Germline lookup yields CDR1 LGHNA and CDR2 YSLEER. The CDR3 spans 16 residues. The CDR3 sequence is CASSPLGTGKGEKLFF. CDR3 nucleotide sequence: TGCGCCAGCAGCCCTTTGGGGACGGGTAAAGGTGAAAAACTGTTTTTT.